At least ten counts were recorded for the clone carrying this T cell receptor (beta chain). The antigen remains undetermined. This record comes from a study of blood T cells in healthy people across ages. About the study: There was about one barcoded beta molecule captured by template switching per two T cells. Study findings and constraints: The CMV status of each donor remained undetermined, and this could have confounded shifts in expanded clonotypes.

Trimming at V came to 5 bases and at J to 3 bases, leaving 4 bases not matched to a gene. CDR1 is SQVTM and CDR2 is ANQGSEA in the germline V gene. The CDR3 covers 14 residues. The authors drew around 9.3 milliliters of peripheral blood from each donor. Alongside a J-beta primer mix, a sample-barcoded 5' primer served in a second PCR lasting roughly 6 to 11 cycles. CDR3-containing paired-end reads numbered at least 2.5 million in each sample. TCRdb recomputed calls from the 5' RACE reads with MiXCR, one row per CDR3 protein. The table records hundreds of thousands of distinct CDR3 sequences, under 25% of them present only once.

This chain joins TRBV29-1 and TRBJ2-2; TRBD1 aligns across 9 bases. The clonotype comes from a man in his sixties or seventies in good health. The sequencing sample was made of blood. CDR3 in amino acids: CSVQGDRDTGELFF. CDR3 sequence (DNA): TGCAGCGTTCAGGGGGACAGGGACACCGGGGAGCTGTTTTTT.